What follows is one T cell receptor beta chain and its context. Its antigen is still unknown. This table comes from immunoSEQ multiplex PCR, and its TCRdb copy is limited to in-frame clones, with some not included. The sample consists of approximately 150,000 clones, roughly 90% of them appearing once. This entry is derived from a study of radiation and T cells in renal cell carcinoma. In the study overall: Nephrectomy followed 15 Gy stereotactic body radiation by 4 weeks.

Specified time point: baseline pretreatment blood. Treatment in this sample: 15 Gy SBRT to primary tumor, nephrectomy 4 weeks later. Blood was sampled at baseline, 2 weeks and 4 weeks after SBRT. Germline values: CDR1 SGHNT, CDR2 YYREEE (reference sequence). CDR3 length: 15 amino acids. Trimming stripped 0 bases from V and 1 base from J, with 10 bases between. Findings and limits, study-wide: Pretreatment tumor biopsies were lacking, so baseline clonotypes are unknown.

Sequencing used blood, obtained from a patient whose treatment included radiotherapy and nephrectomy. The TCR comes from a woman aged 70-85 years with renal cell carcinoma. This chain joins TRBV5-4 and TRBJ1-1; maybe TRBD1 (5 bases). CDR3 DNA: TGTGCCAGCAGCTTGGGGGCAGGGACGAACACTGAAGCTTTCTTT. This codes for CASSLGAGTNTEAFF.